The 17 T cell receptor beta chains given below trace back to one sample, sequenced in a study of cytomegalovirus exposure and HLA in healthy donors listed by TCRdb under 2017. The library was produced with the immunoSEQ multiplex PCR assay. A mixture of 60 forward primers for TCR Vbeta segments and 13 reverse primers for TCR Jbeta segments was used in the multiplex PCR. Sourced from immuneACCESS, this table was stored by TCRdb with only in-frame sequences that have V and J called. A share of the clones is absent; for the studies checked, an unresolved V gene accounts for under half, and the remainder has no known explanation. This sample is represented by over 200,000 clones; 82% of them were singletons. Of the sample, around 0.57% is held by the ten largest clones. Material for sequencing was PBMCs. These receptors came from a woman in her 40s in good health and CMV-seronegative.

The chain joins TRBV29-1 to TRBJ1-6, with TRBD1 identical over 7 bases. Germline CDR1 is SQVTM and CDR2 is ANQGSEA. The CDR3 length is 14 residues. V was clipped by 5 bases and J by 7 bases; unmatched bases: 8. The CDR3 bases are TGCAGCGTTCATACAGGGGCGGACAATTCACCCCTCCACTTT. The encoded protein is CSVHTGADNSPLHF.

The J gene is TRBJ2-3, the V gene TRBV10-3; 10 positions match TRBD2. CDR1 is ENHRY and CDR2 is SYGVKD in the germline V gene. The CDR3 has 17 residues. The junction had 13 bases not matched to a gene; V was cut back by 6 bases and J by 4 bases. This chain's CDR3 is CAISPGISGGGSDTQYF. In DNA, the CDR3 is TGTGCCATCAGCCCTGGTATCAGCGGGGGGGGTTCAGATACGCAGTATTTT.

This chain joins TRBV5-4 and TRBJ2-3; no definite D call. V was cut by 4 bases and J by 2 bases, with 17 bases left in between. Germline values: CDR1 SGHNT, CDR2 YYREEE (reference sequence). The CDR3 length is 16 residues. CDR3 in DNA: TGTGCCAGCAGCGCTGCTAGAAATGCTATCACAGATACGCAGTATTTT. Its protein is CASSAARNAITDTQYF.

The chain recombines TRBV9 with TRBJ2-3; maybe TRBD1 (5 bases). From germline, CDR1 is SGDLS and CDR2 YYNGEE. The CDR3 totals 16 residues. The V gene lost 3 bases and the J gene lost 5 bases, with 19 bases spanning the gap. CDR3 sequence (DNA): TGTGCCAGCAGCGCCCCCCGGGCCGCTAGGGGAGATACGCAGTATTTT. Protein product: CASSAPRAARGDTQYF. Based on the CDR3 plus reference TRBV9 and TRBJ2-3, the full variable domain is DSGVTQTPKHLITATGQRVTLRCSPRSGDLSVYWYQQSLDQGLQFLIQYYNGEERAKGNILERFSAQQFPDLHSELNLSSLELGDSALYFCASSAPRAARGDTQYFGPGTRLTVL.

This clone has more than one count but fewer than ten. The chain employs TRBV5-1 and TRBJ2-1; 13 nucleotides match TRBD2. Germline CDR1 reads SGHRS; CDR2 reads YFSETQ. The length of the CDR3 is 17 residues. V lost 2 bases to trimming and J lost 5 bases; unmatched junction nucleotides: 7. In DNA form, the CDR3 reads TGCGCCAGCAGCTTTGGACTAGCGGGGGCAAAAAACAATGAGCAGTTCTTC. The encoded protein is CASSFGLAGAKNNEQFF.

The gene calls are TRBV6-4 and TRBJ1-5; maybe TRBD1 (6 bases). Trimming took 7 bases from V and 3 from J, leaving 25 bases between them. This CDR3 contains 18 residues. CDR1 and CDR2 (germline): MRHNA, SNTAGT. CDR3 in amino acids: CASTNPSWGTTVNQPQHF. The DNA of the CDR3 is TGTGCCAGCACCAATCCAAGTTGGGGGACAACCGTCAATCAGCCCCAGCATTTT.

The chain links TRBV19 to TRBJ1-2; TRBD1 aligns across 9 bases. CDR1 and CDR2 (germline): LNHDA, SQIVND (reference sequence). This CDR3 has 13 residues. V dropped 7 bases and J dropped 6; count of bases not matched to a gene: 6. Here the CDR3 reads CASTTGGANGYTF. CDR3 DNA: TGTGCCAGTACTACAGGGGGCGCGAATGGCTACACCTTC.

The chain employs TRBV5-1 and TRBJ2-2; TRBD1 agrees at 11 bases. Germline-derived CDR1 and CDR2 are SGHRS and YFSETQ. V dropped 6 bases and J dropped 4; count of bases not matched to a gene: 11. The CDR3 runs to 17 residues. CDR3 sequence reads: CASTRLTGTGGTGELFF. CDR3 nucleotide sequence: TGCGCCAGCACCCGATTGACCGGGACAGGGGGCACCGGGGAGCTGTTTTTT. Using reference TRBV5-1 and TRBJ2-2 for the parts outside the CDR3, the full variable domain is KAGVTQTPRYLIKTRGQQVTLSCSPISGHRSVSWYQQTPGQGLQFLFEYFSETQRNKGNFPGRFSGRQFSNSRSEMNVSTLELGDSALYLCASTRLTGTGGTGELFFGEGSRLTVL.

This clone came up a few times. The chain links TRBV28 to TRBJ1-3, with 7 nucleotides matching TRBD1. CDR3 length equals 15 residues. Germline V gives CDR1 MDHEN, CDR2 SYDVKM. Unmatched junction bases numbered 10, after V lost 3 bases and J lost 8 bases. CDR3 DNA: TGTGCCAGCAGTTTCTTTGACAGGGCGGCGGACACCATATATTTT. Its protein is CASSFFDRAADTIYF.

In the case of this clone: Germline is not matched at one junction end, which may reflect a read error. CDR3 nucleotides: TGTGCTAGCAGCTTTGACAGGGTGGGCGGGGAGCTGTTTTTT. Protein product: CASSFDRVGGELFF. The chain carries TRBV7-7 and TRBJ2-2; 7 nucleotides line up with TRBD1. Germline V gene lookup returns CDR1 SSHAT and CDR2 FNYEAQ (reference sequence). The CDR3 totals 14 residues.

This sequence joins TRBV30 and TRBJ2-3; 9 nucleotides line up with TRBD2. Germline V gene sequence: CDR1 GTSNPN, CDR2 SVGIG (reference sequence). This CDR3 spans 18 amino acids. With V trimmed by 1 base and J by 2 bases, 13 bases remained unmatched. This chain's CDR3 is CAWSGLSASGELTDTQYF. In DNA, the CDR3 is TGTGCCTGGAGTGGGTTGAGCGCTAGCGGGGAGCTCACAGATACGCAGTATTTT.

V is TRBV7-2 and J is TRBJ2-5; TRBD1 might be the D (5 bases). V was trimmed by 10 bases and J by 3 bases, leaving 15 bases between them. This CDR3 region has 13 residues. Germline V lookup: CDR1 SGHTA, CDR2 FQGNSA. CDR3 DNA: TGTGCCACCTCATTCAACAGGAAAGAGACCCAGTACTTC. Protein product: CATSFNRKETQYF.

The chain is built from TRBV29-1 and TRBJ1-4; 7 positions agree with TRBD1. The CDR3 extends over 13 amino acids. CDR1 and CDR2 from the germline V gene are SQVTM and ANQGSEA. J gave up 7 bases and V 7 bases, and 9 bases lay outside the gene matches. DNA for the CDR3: TGCAGCGCAACAACAGGGGCGTCTGAAAAACTGTTTTTT. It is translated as CSATTGASEKLFF.

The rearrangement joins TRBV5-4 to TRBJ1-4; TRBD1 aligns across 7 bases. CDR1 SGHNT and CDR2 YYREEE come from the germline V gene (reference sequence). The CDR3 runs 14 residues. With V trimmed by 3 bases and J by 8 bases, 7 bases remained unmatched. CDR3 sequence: CASSYPGGTEKLFF. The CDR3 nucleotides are TGTGCCAGCAGCTACCCAGGGGGTACGGAAAAACTGTTTTTT.

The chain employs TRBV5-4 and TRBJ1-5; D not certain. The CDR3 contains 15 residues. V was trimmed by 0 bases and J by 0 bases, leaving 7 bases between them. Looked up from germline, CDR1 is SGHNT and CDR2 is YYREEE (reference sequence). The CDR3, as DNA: TGTGCCAGCAGCTTGGGTCCCTATAGCAATCAGCCCCAGCATTTT. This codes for CASSLGPYSNQPQHF. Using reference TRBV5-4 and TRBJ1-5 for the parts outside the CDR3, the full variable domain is ETGVTQSPTHLIKTRGQQVTLRCSSQSGHNTVSWYQQALGQGPQFIFQYYREEENGRGNFPPRFSGLQFPNYSSELNVNALELDDSALYLCASSLGPYSNQPQHFGDGTRLSIL.

The CDR3 DNA reads as TGTGCCAGCAGCCCGGCGGGGAGAGAGACCCAGTACTTC. This sequence encodes CASSPAGRETQYF. This chain uses TRBV28 with TRBJ2-5, with D possibly matching TRBD2 (6 bases). This CDR3 has 13 amino acids. CDR1 MDHEN and CDR2 SYDVKM come from the germline V gene. V was trimmed by 6 bases and J by 4 bases, leaving 12 bases between them.

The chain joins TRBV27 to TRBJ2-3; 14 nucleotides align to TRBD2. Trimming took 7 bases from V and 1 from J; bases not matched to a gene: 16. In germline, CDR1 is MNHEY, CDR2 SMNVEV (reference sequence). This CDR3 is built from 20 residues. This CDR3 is CASTPLGLAGGGGGTDTQYF. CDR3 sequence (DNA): TGTGCCAGCACCCCACTTGGACTAGCGGGGGGAGGCGGTGGCACAGATACGCAGTATTTT.